These T cell receptor beta chains were read from a single sample in a study of blood T cell repertoires in COVID-19. TCRdb's copy holds only in-frame clones and misses some; the assay was immunoSEQ multiplex PCR. This sample has some 31,000 clones, with around 80% found just once. The sample taken for sequencing was peripheral blood. All receptors come from an older woman with acute or convalescent COVID-19. Each CDR3 is given with its conserved first and last residue. D genes are given only for firm matches.

>TRBJ2-5|TRBV5-4|TRBD1
CASSLGFGTGVETQYF
>TRBJ1-2|TRBV30|TRBD1
CAWRQTGVYGYTF
>TRBJ1-5|TRBV18|.
CASSPSDPSNQPQHF
>TRBJ1-2|TRBV19|TRBD1
CASTAPDRGHGYTF
>TRBJ1-5|TRBV30|TRBD1
CAWGLTGRLNQPQHF
>TRBJ2-7|TRBV7-9|.
CASSLGSQGYEQYF
>TRBJ2-3|TRBV29-1|TRBD1
CSVEQGGTDTQYF
>TRBJ2-2|TRBV7-9|.
CASSREFTGELFF
>TRBJ1-5|TRBV28|TRBD1
CASSLRQGKGQPQHF
>TRBJ1-1|TRBV5-1|TRBD1
CASSQRQGLDTEAFF
>TRBJ1-1|TRBV7-9|.
CASSQDGAEAFF
>TRBJ2-5|TRBV7-9|TRBD1
CASSPRDRGWETQYF
>TRBJ1-1|TRBV30|.
CASRRLNTEAFF
>TRBJ2-3|TRBV11-2|.
CASSLSGDTQYF
>TRBJ2-3|TRBV12-5|TRBD2
CASGPRLAGGTDTQYF
>TRBJ2-5|TRBV5-1|TRBD1
CASSGTGTGEETQYF
>TRBJ2-2|TRBV2|.
CATLWEADHPGTGELFF
>TRBJ1-6|TRBV3-1/TRBV3-2|.
CASRTTDNSPLHF
>TRBJ1-6|TRBV27|.
CASSLGQINSPLHF
>TRBJ2-6|TRBV3-1/TRBV3-2|.
CASSSDTAGANVLTF
>TRBJ1-2|TRBV19|TRBD1
CASREGQGNDQQGYTF
>TRBJ1-1|TRBV24-1|TRBD1
CATSDLRAGGRNTEAFF
>TRBJ2-2|TRBV30|TRBD1
CAQGTGQPNTGELFF
>TRBJ2-1|TRBV2|.
CASGKSSTYNEQFF
>TRBJ1-1|TRBV7-3|TRBD1
CASSLEPGGNTEAFF
>TRBJ2-2|TRBV5-1|.
CASSLEVSVTGELFF
>TRBJ2-4|TRBV7-8|.
CASSLAPVMLAKNIQYF
>TRBJ1-1|TRBV28|.
CASSLATTAGSTEAFF
>TRBJ1-4|TRBV4-1|TRBD1
CASSQQGQGHYEKLFF
>TRBJ2-7|TRBV2|.
CASTSSYEQYF
>TRBJ1-2|TRBV5-4|TRBD1
CASSTSTGGYGYTF
>TRBJ1-1|TRBV14|.
CASSSMMNTEAFF
>TRBJ2-3|TRBV5-1|TRBD2
CASSLGASGGTDTQYF
>TRBJ2-5|TRBV28|TRBD1
CASSRQGLQETQYF
>TRBJ1-2|TRBV25-1|.
CASSEWSTGYGYTF
>TRBJ2-7|TRBV30|.
CAWNRGNYEQYF
>TRBJ2-7|TRBV27|.
CASSFLLEGVYEQYF
>TRBJ1-1|TRBV5-6|.
CASSFKTGLNGEAFF
>TRBJ2-4|TRBV6-1|.
CASSEIGNRDSLSNIQYF
>TRBJ1-5|TRBV19|.
CASSTTANQPQHF
>TRBJ1-2|TRBV27|.
CASSLRGGGYTF
>TRBJ2-7|TRBV5-1|.
CASSWAPENEQYF
>TRBJ2-4|TRBV28|.
CASGAFRIHIQYF
>TRBJ1-2|TRBV5-1|TRBD1
CASSAGGTGGRGYTF
>TRBJ1-4|TRBV6-5|.
CASSYSWQGWEKLFF
>TRBJ2-3|TRBV5-4|TRBD2
CASSSRSGGAKDTQYF
>TRBJ1-2|TRBV28|TRBD1
CASSPGDRVDYGYTF
>TRBJ2-3|TRBV6-6|.
CASSGGGDTQYF
>TRBJ2-2|TRBV28|.
CASGFRGNTGELFF
>TRBJ1-2|TRBV24-1|TRBD1
CATSDSGQGATYGYTF
>TRBJ2-1|TRBV10-3|.
CAISVEEGSYNEQFF
>TRBJ2-2|TRBV18|.
CASSSQGQNTGELFF